This paragraph reports one T cell receptor beta chain. Its antigen is not identified. The data were taken from a study of CD8+ T cells in alopecia areata. The CDR3 has 16 amino acids. The junction had 10 bases not matched to a gene; V was cut back by 3 bases and J by 6 bases. Germline V gene sequence: CDR1 SGHDT, CDR2 YYEEEE. General study points: Affected lesional scalp, above all in alopecia totalis/universalis, was more clonal than normal scalp. Compared with mice, patients displayed less clear TCR sharing, possibly for HLA-related reasons. Sequencing of scalp tissue also captures the resident alphabeta T cells of normal skin.

From PBMCs, CD4+ and CD8+ T cells were sorted. RNA was extracted and reverse transcribed into cDNA as the sequencing template. TCRdb's copy holds only in-frame clones and misses some; the assay was immunoSEQ multiplex PCR. The table records under 150,000 clones, approximately 56% of them present only once. The clonotype comes from a human donor in good health. The sample consisted of CD8+ T cells sorted from blood. The V gene is TRBV5-6, the J gene TRBJ2-1; TRBD2 agrees at 9 bases. CDR3 sequence: CASSYFGSGSSNEQFF. DNA for the CDR3: TGTGCCAGCAGCTATTTCGGTAGCGGGAGCTCCAATGAGCAGTTCTTC.